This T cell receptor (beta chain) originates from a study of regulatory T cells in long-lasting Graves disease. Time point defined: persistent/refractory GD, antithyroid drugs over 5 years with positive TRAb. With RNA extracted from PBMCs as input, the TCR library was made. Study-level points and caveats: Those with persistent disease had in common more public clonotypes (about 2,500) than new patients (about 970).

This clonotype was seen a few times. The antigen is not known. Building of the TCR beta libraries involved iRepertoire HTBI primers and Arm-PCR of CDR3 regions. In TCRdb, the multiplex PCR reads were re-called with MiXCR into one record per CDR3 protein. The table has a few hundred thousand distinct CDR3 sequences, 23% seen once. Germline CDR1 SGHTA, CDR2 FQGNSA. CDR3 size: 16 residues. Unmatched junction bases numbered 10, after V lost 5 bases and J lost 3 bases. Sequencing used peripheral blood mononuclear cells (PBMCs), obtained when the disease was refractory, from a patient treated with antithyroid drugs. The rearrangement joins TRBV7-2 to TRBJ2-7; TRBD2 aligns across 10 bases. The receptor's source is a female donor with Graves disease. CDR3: CASSALTSGINYEQYF. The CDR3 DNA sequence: TGTGCCAGCAGCGCCTTAACTAGCGGGATAAACTACGAGCAGTACTTC.